One T cell receptor (beta chain) is described in this entry. Per the original methods: Reference gene primer amplification gave estimated nucleated cell counts. The data were produced by immunoSEQ multiplex PCR, yet TCRdb's version contains in-frame clones alone and is incomplete. That table is the source of V, J and clone size, and D and trimming were worked out from the DNA. The data contain roughly 250,000 clones, 84% of them seen just once; the ten biggest clones take up less than 5.5%. This specimen belongs to a study of blood T cell repertoires in COVID-19. Study summary: Sites across the United States, Italy and Spain contributed samples from acute and convalescent COVID-19. In each case, the material was cDNA or gDNA derived from T cells, B-cell-depleted T cells, or PBMCs.

V was shortened by 0 bases and J by 4 bases, with 12 bases between the two germline ends. This CDR3 is built from 15 residues. In germline, CDR1 is MNHEY, CDR2 SVGAGI. The chain employs TRBV6-5 and TRBJ1-2, with D perhaps matching TRBD1 (6 bases). This receptor was taken from a middle-aged man with active or convalescent COVID-19. Sequencing used peripheral blood. The CDR3 nucleotides read TGTGCCAGCAGTTACTCGACCGGCAGGGGCTATGGCTACACCTTC. Translated: CASSYSTGRGYGYTF.